These 26 T cell receptor beta chains came from one sample sequenced in a study of blood T cell repertoires in COVID-19. The repertoire was sequenced with immunoSEQ multiplex PCR; TCRdb's copy has only in-frame clones and lacks some. The repertoire has some 230,000 clones, roughly 81% of them found once; the top ten carry just under 1%. The sample taken for sequencing was peripheral blood. The receptors derive from a middle-aged man with acute or convalescent COVID-19.

The chain joins TRBV6-6 to TRBJ2-5; TRBD2 matches 14 bases. The CDR3 has 15 amino acids. Looked up from germline, CDR1 is MNHNY and CDR2 is SVGAGI (reference sequence). The V segment lost 8 bases and the J segment 4 bases; nucleotides outside the gene matches: 6. The CDR3 loop is CASVRLAGGLETQYF. CDR3 in DNA: TGTGCCAGCGTCCGACTAGCGGGGGGGTTAGAGACCCAGTACTTC.

This chain uses TRBV6-4 with TRBJ2-7; possibly TRBD1 for D (6 bases). Deletions cut 6 bases from V and 3 bases from J, with 15 bases between. The CDR3 spans 14 residues. From germline, CDR1 is MRHNA and CDR2 SNTAGT. CDR3 sequence (DNA): TGTGCCAGCAGGAGGGACACTACAAGCTACGAGCAGTACTTC. Its protein product is CASRRDTTSYEQYF.

The chain recombines TRBV3-1 (or the pseudogene TRBV3-2) with TRBJ1-2; D not resolved. The CDR3 spans 13 residues. V was shortened by 6 bases and J by 4 bases, with 12 bases between the two germline ends. Germline V CDR1 and CDR2: LGHDT, YNNKEL (reference sequence). This chain's CDR3 is CASSLTEIYGYTF. CDR3 DNA: TGTGCCAGCAGTCTCACAGAGATCTATGGCTACACCTTC.

V and J are TRBV28 and TRBJ1-2; D perhaps matches TRBD1 (6 bases). This CDR3 comprises 15 residues. Looked up from germline, CDR1 is MDHEN and CDR2 is SYDVKM. Trimming removed 5 bases from V and 7 bases from J, with 20 bases in between. The CDR3 DNA reads as TGTGCCAGCAGTACCTACAGGGCCGGGGAGGGTGGCTACACCTTC. Encoded protein: CASSTYRAGEGGYTF.

V and J are TRBV5-1 and TRBJ2-3; 7 nucleotides align to TRBD1. The germline CDR1 and CDR2 sequences are SGHRS and YFSETQ. J lost 6 bases, V lost 3 bases, and 7 bases had no gene match. CDR3 size: 14 residues. The chain's CDR3 is CASSSDRLGDTQYF. The CDR3 DNA follows: TGCGCCAGCAGCTCGGACAGGCTTGGGGATACGCAGTATTTT.

This clone has only one observation. This sequence joins TRBV5-1 and TRBJ2-3, with 12 nucleotides matching TRBD1. Losses at the gene ends were 4 bases for V and 3 bases for J; bases not matched to a gene: 6. The CDR3 consists of 16 residues. Looked up from germline, CDR1 is SGHRS and CDR2 is YFSETQ. CDR3 protein: CASSPRDRGPTDTQYF. CDR3 bases: TGCGCCAGCAGCCCGCGGGACAGGGGGCCGACAGATACGCAGTATTTT.

The chain has TRBV7-6 and TRBJ1-5; possibly TRBD1 for D (6 bases). This CDR3 has 17 amino acids. Trimming pared 1 base from V and 2 bases from J, leaving 15 bases between. Germline V gene data show CDR1 as SGHVS and CDR2 as FNYEAQ. CDR3 DNA: TGTGCCAGCAGCTTAGGTTTCTACAGGGATGGCAATCAGCCCCAGCATTTT. Residues: CASSLGFYRDGNQPQHF.

The chain recombines TRBV6-5 with TRBJ1-5; 7 nucleotides align to TRBD1. The CDR3 consists of 13 residues. V trimming: 9 bases; J trimming: 7 bases; junction bases outside the gene matches: 9. Looked up from germline, CDR1 is MNHEY and CDR2 is SVGAGI. In DNA form, the CDR3 reads TGTGCCAGTACAGGACAGGAGGAACAGCCCCAGCATTTT. Translated, it gives CASTGQEEQPQHF.

V is TRBV27 and J is TRBJ2-1, with 8 bases identical to TRBD2. J was trimmed by 9 bases and V by 5 bases; bases with no gene match: 12. CDR1 is MNHEY and CDR2 is SMNVEV in the germline V gene (reference sequence). The CDR3 covers 15 residues. The CDR3 region is CASSPLSGGAGEQFF. Written as DNA, the CDR3 is TGTGCCAGCAGTCCCCTTTCCGGGGGGGCGGGTGAGCAGTTCTTC.

The genes are TRBV9 and TRBJ2-4, with TRBD2 as a possible D gene (5 bases). The CDR3 length is 15 residues. Germline V CDR1 and CDR2: SGDLS, YYNGEE. V was clipped by 4 bases and J by 0 bases, with 11 bases between them. The CDR3 sequence is CASSSIGVAKNIQYF. Written as DNA, the CDR3 is TGTGCCAGCAGCTCAATCGGGGTAGCCAAAAACATTCAGTACTTC.

CDR3 loop: CASSPARSSYEQYF. The CDR3 DNA reads as TGTGCCAGCTCACCGGCCAGGTCGTCCTACGAGCAGTACTTC. The chain employs TRBV18 and TRBJ2-7; D remains unclear. V dropped 3 bases and J dropped 1 base, with 10 bases sitting between them. CDR1 and CDR2 (germline): KGHSH, LQKENI. This CDR3 has 14 residues. The full variable domain, in which reference TRBV18 and TRBJ2-7 provide the parts outside the CDR3, is NAGVMQNPRHLVRRRGQEARLRCSPMKGHSHVYWYRQLPEEGLKFMVYLQKENIIDESGMPKERFSAEFPKEGPSILRIQQVVRGDSAAYFCASSPARSSYEQYFGPGTRLTVT.

This clone has more than one count but fewer than ten. The chain links TRBV6-6 to TRBJ1-6; D possibly corresponds to TRBD1 (5 bases). V lost 0 bases to trimming and J lost 7 bases, with 7 bases between them. The germline gives CDR1 MNHNY, CDR2 SVGAGI (reference sequence). CDR3 size: 14 residues. CDR3 coding DNA: TGTGCCAGCAGTTACTCGGGGCAGAATTCACCCCTCCACTTT. This encodes CASSYSGQNSPLHF.

The chain is built from TRBV6-5 and TRBJ1-1, with 8 bases aligning to TRBD1. J gave up 5 bases and V 7 bases, and 9 bases lay outside the gene matches. CDR3 length: 14 residues. Germline CDR1 is MNHEY and CDR2 is SVGAGI. Here the CDR3 reads CASMRPTGGTEAFF. CDR3 coding DNA: TGTGCCAGCATGAGGCCCACAGGGGGAACTGAAGCTTTCTTT.

The chain links TRBV27 to TRBJ1-5; a weak D match, TRBD1 (5 bases). This CDR3 spans 15 amino acids. From germline, CDR1 is MNHEY and CDR2 SMNVEV (reference sequence). V was trimmed by 5 bases and J by 4 bases, leaving 15 bases between them. The CDR3 DNA reads TGTGCCAGCAGTCGGACGGGGGAGAGGAATCAGCCCCAGCATTTT. It codes for CASSRTGERNQPQHF.

The chain joins TRBV5-5 to TRBJ2-6; D not certain. CDR3 size: 15 residues. V was clipped by 0 bases and J by 0 bases, with 4 bases between them. Per the germline V gene, CDR1 is SGHKS and CDR2 is YYEKEE (reference sequence). The CDR3 sequence is CASSLGASGANVLTF. CDR3 coding DNA: TGTGCCAGCAGCTTGGGAGCCTCTGGGGCCAACGTCCTGACTTTC.

This clone has more than one count but fewer than ten. The chain employs TRBV11-2 and TRBJ1-2; TRBD1 agrees at 7 bases. The germline V gene encodes CDR1 SGHAT and CDR2 FQNNGV. After removal of 5 bases from V and 4 bases from J, the junction contained 4 bases not matched to a gene. The CDR3 sequence is 13 residues long. The DNA for the CDR3 is TGTGCCAGCAGCCCTGGGACAGCCTATGGCTACACCTTC. Translated, it gives CASSPGTAYGYTF.

This chain joins TRBV7-3 and TRBJ1-2, with D possibly matching TRBD1 (6 bases). The V end lost 0 bases, the J end lost 2 bases, and 10 bases lay between the germline ends. CDR3 length: 15 residues. CDR1 and CDR2 (germline): SGHTA, FQGTGA. This CDR3 is CASSLTSQGNYGYTF. CDR3 in DNA: TGTGCCAGCAGCTTAACGAGCCAGGGGAACTATGGCTACACCTTC. The complete variable domain, with remaining parts taken from reference TRBV7-3 and TRBJ1-2, reads GAGVSQTPSNKVTEKGKYVELRCDPISGHTALYWYRQSLGQGPEFLIYFQGTGAADDSGLPNDRFFAVRPEGSVSTLKIQRTERGDSAVYLCASSLTSQGNYGYTFGSGTRLTVV.

This clone was seen only once. The CDR3 nucleotides are TGTGCCAGCAGCCAACTAGCGGGGTCCTACAATGAGCAGTTCTTC. Translation gives CASSQLAGSYNEQFF. The V gene is TRBV11-2, the J gene TRBJ2-1, with TRBD2 identical over 10 bases. With 5 bases clipped from V and 1 base from J, the junction kept 2 bases outside the gene matches. Germline CDR1 SGHAT, CDR2 FQNNGV. The CDR3 sequence is 15 residues long.

This chain connects TRBV5-1 to TRBJ2-3; a possible D gene is TRBD1 (5 bases). V was cut by 0 bases and J by 4 bases, with 9 bases left in between. The V gene's germline CDR1 is SGHRS and CDR2 YFSETQ. The CDR3 sequence is 14 residues long. For the CDR3, the DNA is TGCGCCAGCAGCTTGGTCGGACAACCAGATACGCAGTATTTT. Protein product: CASSLVGQPDTQYF. Filled out from reference TRBV5-1 and TRBJ2-3, the complete variable domain reads KAGVTQTPRYLIKTRGQQVTLSCSPISGHRSVSWYQQTPGQGLQFLFEYFSETQRNKGNFPGRFSGRQFSNSRSEMNVSTLELGDSALYLCASSLVGQPDTQYFGPGTRLTVL.

This clone was detected once. The chain couples TRBV5-4 to TRBJ2-7, with a weak D call TRBD2 (7 bases). CDR3 length equals 13 residues. CDR1 and CDR2 (germline): SGHNT, YYREEE (reference sequence). V was pared by 6 bases and J by 7 bases, with 17 bases between. The CDR3 loop is CASKHGGGVEQYF. DNA for the CDR3: TGTGCCAGCAAGCATGGGGGGGGCGTTGAGCAGTACTTC.

This chain connects TRBV19 to TRBJ1-1; D not resolved. The ends were cut back, 6 bases at V and 0 bases at J, with 8 bases in the middle. The CDR3 totals 13 residues. From germline, CDR1 is LNHDA and CDR2 SQIVND (reference sequence). The CDR3 spells CASSPTVNTEAFF. In DNA, the CDR3 is TGTGCCAGTAGCCCCACAGTGAACACTGAAGCTTTCTTT.

The genes are TRBV19 and TRBJ1-3; D uncertain. CDR1 and CDR2 from the germline V gene are LNHDA and SQIVND (reference sequence). Deletions cut 3 bases from V and 0 bases from J, with 9 bases between. The CDR3 covers 15 residues. The CDR3 is CASSILGSSGNTIYF. Here the CDR3 DNA reads TGTGCCAGTAGTATTCTTGGGAGCTCTGGAAACACCATATATTTT.

The chain combines TRBV14 with TRBJ1-1, with unresolved D. V lost 3 bases to trimming and J lost 0 bases, with 17 bases between them. Looked up from germline, CDR1 is SGHDN and CDR2 is FVKESK. This CDR3 has 17 residues. The CDR3 is CASSHAGRPTMNTEAFF. CDR3 DNA sequence: TGTGCCAGCAGCCATGCTGGTAGGCCCACTATGAACACTGAAGCTTTCTTT. The variable domain in full, with the rest retrieved from reference TRBV14 and TRBJ1-1, is EAGVTQFPSHSVIEKGQTVTLRCDPISGHDNLYWYRRVMGKEIKFLLHFVKESKQDESGMPNNRFLAERTGGTYSTLKVQPAELEDSGVYFCASSHAGRPTMNTEAFFGQGTRLTVV.

This sequence joins TRBV2 and TRBJ1-6; 7 bases are shared with TRBD1. Germline V gene data show CDR1 as SNHLY and CDR2 as FYNNEI. The CDR3 length is 15 residues. V shed 4 bases, J shed 7 bases, and the junction held 7 bases outside the gene matches. CDR3 sequence (DNA): TGTGCCAGCAGTGTCTACAGGGGAGAGAATTCACCCCTCCACTTT. Amino acids: CASSVYRGENSPLHF.

V usage is TRBV6-2 or TRBV6-3 and J usage is TRBJ2-7; 14 bases are a match to TRBD2. With V trimmed by 4 bases and J by 0 bases, 8 bases remained unmatched. Germline CDR1 is MNHEY and CDR2 is SVGEGT. The CDR3 sequence is 18 residues long. The CDR3 DNA follows: TGTGCCAGCAGTTCTCGGACTAGCGGGGGGTCCAGCTCCTACGAGCAGTACTTC. Protein product: CASSSRTSGGSSSYEQYF.

The CDR3 loop is CASSEHQTNTEAFF. In DNA form, the CDR3 reads TGCGCCAGCAGTGAACACCAAACGAACACTGAAGCTTTCTTT. The genes are TRBV10-2 and TRBJ1-1; no reliable D call. V dropped 3 bases and J dropped 1 base, with 9 bases sitting between them. Germline CDR1 WSHSY, CDR2 SAAADI. This CDR3 has 14 amino acids.